Listed below are T cell receptor beta chains from one sample, sequenced in a study of shared clonotypes between healthy human individuals. Measured with immunoSEQ multiplex PCR; TCRdb has only the in-frame clones, and not every one. Of about a million clones in the sample, approximately 76% are singletons; the top ten hold 1.2% to 1.5%. Sample: memory CD4+ T cells sorted from blood. These receptors were obtained from a man aged 18 to 30 in good health. Both conserved end residues are part of each CDR3. Each record gives: D gene, J gene, CDR3 length, clone size, V gene, CDR3 protein, CDR3 DNA. The D gene is left open where the match is weak. Clone size is stated in some rows and not others, as once, few, many or a class when expanded.

-	TRBJ2-5	13	-	TRBV30	CAWSVGQGKTQYF	TGTGCCTGGAGTGTGGGGCAGGGGAAGACCCAGTACTTC
-	TRBJ1-2	12	-	TRBV30	CAWGSGSGGYTF	TGTGCCTGGGGGAGTGGTTCGGGAGGCTACACCTTC
TRBD1	TRBJ2-7	13	-	TRBV2	CASSAGGRYEQYF	TGTGCCAGCTCGGCAGGGGGTCGATACGAGCAGTACTTC
-	TRBJ1-5	16	-	TRBV30	CAWSRTKGVYNQPQHF	TGTGCCTGGAGTAGGACGAAAGGAGTTTACAATCAGCCCCAGCATTTT
-	TRBJ2-7	15	-	TRBV27	CASTPRRGSSYEQYF	TGTGCCAGCACCCCCCGTAGGGGTAGCTCCTACGAGCAGTACTTC
TRBD1	TRBJ2-7	15	few	TRBV27	CASSPNRGSTYEQYF	TGTGCCAGCAGTCCGAACAGGGGCTCGACCTACGAGCAGTACTTC
TRBD2	TRBJ2-7	16	-	TRBV28	CASSFNERGGLGEQYF	TGTGCCAGCAGTTTTAACGAGCGGGGGGGTCTCGGCGAGCAGTACTTC
-	TRBJ1-5	12	-	TRBV27	CASSFLNQPQHF	TGTGCCAGCAGTTTTCTAAATCAGCCCCAGCATTTT
TRBD2	TRBJ2-7	15	-	TRBV18	CASSPASGRMYEQYF	TGTGCCAGCTCACCAGCTAGCGGGAGAATGTACGAGCAGTACTTC
TRBD1	TRBJ2-3	14	-	TRBV5-6	CASSYDRGIITQYF	TGTGCCAGCAGCTACGACAGGGGGATAATTACGCAGTATTTT
-	TRBJ1-6	12	-	TRBV28	CASSVEREPLHF	TGTGCCAGCAGTGTAGAAAGGGAACCCCTCCACTTT
-	TRBJ2-2	15	-	TRBV5-1	CASSPRPGPTGELFF	TGCGCCAGCAGCCCGAGGCCAGGGCCCACCGGGGAGCTGTTTTTT
TRBD1	TRBJ2-5	16	-	TRBV5-6	CASSTGTGRSQETQYF	TGTGCCAGCAGCACAGGGACAGGGAGGTCGCAAGAGACCCAGTACTTC
-	TRBJ2-7	15	-	TRBV9	CASSVASGGSYEQYF	TGTGCCAGCAGCGTAGCAAGCGGAGGCTCCTACGAGCAGTACTTC
TRBD2	TRBJ2-7	13	-	TRBV6-1	CACQLAGTYEQYF	TGTGCCTGTCAACTAGCGGGAACTTACGAGCAGTACTTC
-	TRBJ2-1	19	-	TRBV4-1	CASSQDSITGEKWYNEQFF	TGCGCCAGCAGCCAAGATTCAATAACGGGAGAAAAGTGGTACAATGAGCAGTTCTTC
TRBD1	TRBJ1-6	16	-	TRBV19	CASSIDVKGAYSPLHF	TGTGCCAGTAGTATAGATGTTAAGGGGGCCTATTCACCCCTCCACTTT
-	TRBJ2-5	15	-	TRBV15	CATSSPQGYTETQYF	TGTGCCACCAGCAGCCCGCAGGGGTATACGGAGACCCAGTACTTC
-	TRBJ1-4	15	-	TRBV5-1	CASSGTGLPNEKLFF	TGCGCCAGCAGCGGTACAGGATTACCCAATGAAAAACTGTTTTTT
-	TRBJ1-4	14	-	TRBV6-6	CASLDRATNEKLFF	TGTGCCAGTCTGGACAGAGCAACTAATGAAAAACTGTTTTTT
-	TRBJ2-1	13	many	TRBV29-1	CSVESRPDGEQFF	TGCAGCGTTGAGTCTAGACCGGATGGGGAGCAGTTCTTC
-	TRBJ1-2	18	-	TRBV27	CASSLSSSSSRGIYGYTF	TGTGCCAGCAGTTTATCGTCTTCCTCTTCCCGGGGGATCTATGGCTACACCTTC
-	TRBJ1-1	14	-	TRBV10-3	CAIRTTGDNTEAFF	TGTGCCATCAGGACCACAGGTGATAACACTGAAGCTTTCTTT
TRBD1	TRBJ2-5	14	-	TRBV6-6	CASSSTGGAETQYF	TGTGCCAGCAGTTCTACAGGGGGCGCAGAGACCCAGTACTTC
-	TRBJ1-1	15	once	TRBV18	CASSLNPGPNTEAFF	TGTGCCAGCTCACTAAACCCGGGACCGAACACTGAAGCTTTCTTT
-	TRBJ2-1	15	once	TRBV11-2	CASSRTASSYNEQFF	TGTGCCAGCAGCCGGACGGCTAGCTCCTACAATGAGCAGTTCTTC
TRBD1	TRBJ1-6	14	-	TRBV6-1	CASSESPGGSPLHF	TGTGCCAGCAGTGAAAGTCCAGGGGGCTCACCCCTCCACTTT